This record concerns one TCR beta chain sequence. Its specificity is not known. Trimming left V 4 bases short and J 5 bases short, with 9 bases between. Per germline, CDR1 DFQATT and CDR2 SNEGSKA (reference sequence). There are 12 residues in the CDR3. The authors ran a second PCR of about 6 to 11 cycles using a sample-barcoded 5' primer and a J-beta primer mix. Every single cDNA molecule received a tag from a template-switch adaptor with 12 random nucleotides. TCRdb itself ran the 5' RACE reads through MiXCR, one entry per CDR3 protein. The sample lists more than 900,000 distinct CDR3 sequences; less than 25% were seen once. This sample was included in a study of blood T cells in healthy people across ages. General study findings and limits: Both naive CD4+ cell counts and diversity were greater in long-lived donors than in aged donors.

This sample also belongs to another study, concerning T cells of mothers and their children. That source notes: cDNA was synthesized from all extracted RNA at around 1.5 ug per reaction.

This receptor was taken from a girl aged 2-10 years in good health. The sample taken for sequencing was blood. The V call is TRBV20-1, the J call TRBJ1-5, with no clear D. CDR3 bases: TGCAGTGCTACAGATCCGGATCAGCCCCAGCATTTT. It specifies CSATDPDQPQHF.